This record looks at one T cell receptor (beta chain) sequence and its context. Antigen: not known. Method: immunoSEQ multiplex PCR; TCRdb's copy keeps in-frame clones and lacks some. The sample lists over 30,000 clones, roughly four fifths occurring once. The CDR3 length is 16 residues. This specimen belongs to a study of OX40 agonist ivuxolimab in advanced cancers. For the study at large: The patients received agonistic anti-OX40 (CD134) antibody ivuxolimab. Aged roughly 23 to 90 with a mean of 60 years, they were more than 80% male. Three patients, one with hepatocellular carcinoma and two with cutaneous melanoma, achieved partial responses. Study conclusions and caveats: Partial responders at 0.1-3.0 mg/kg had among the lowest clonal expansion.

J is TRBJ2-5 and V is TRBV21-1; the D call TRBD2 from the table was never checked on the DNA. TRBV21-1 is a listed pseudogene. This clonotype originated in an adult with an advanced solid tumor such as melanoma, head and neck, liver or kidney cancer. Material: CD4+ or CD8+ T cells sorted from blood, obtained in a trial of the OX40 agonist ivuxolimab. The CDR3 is CASSKARGVIQETQYF. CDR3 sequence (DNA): TGTGCCAGCAGCAAAGCGCGGGGGGTAATCCAAGAGACCCAGTACTTC.